This TCR beta chain was recorded in a study of shared T cell receptors in the human thymus. Looked up from germline, CDR1 is SGHRS and CDR2 is YFSETQ. V lost 4 bases to trimming and J lost 5 bases; unmatched junction nucleotides: 16. This CDR3 is 18 amino acids long. Only in-frame clones appear in the TCRdb table, and some are missing; sequencing was by immunoSEQ multiplex PCR. The table has 650,000 to 950,000 clones, 70% to 90% seen once. These data also featured in a second study, about human thymus T cells. Turning to that study: Healthy Finnish infants having corrective surgery for congenital heart defects served as donors. Thymic samples were excised during corrective heart operations. Thymic and blood repertoires appeared to display a bias in their usage of V and J genes. Overlap was high between thymic repertoires from unrelated individuals, as reported in related research.

This clonotype was obtained from a girl less than two years old with a congenital heart defect. Input material: thymocytes. The chain uses TRBV5-1 and TRBJ2-3; 10 positions agree with TRBD2. CDR3 nucleotide sequence: TGCGCCAGCAGCCACCCCAGGAGGCTAGCGGGAGAGGTAGATACGCAGTATTTT. Translation gives CASSHPRRLAGEVDTQYF. The full variable domain, completed using reference TRBV5-1 and TRBJ2-3, is KAGVTQTPRYLIKTRGQQVTLSCSPISGHRSVSWYQQTPGQGLQFLFEYFSETQRNKGNFPGRFSGRQFSNSRSEMNVSTLELGDSALYLCASSHPRRLAGEVDTQYFGPGTRLTVL.